One and the same sample provided the 13 T cell receptor beta chains below, sequenced in a study of shared T cell receptors in the human thymus. Only in-frame clones appear in the TCRdb table, and some are missing; sequencing was by immunoSEQ multiplex PCR. The sample gives some 700,000 clones, approximately 85% of which show up once; roughly 0.01% is in the top ten. The same specimen was also included in a second study, on human thymus T cells.

The sequenced material came from thymocytes. These receptors were collected from a girl under three years old with a congenital heart defect.

This clone was detected only once. The chain has TRBV5-1 and TRBJ1-2, with D hard to call. The length of the CDR3 is 14 residues. Germline V CDR1 and CDR2: SGHRS, YFSETQ. V lost 0 bases to trimming and J lost 3 bases, with 9 bases between them. The CDR3 here is CASSLDSTDYGYTF. The CDR3 DNA reads TGCGCCAGCAGCTTGGACAGTACGGACTATGGCTACACCTTC.

The V gene is TRBV4-1, the J gene TRBJ1-1; 7 bases map to TRBD1. The CDR3 has 20 residues. After removal of 4 bases from V and 6 bases from J, the junction contained 26 bases not matched to a gene. The V gene's germline CDR1 is MGHRA and CDR2 YSYEKL. CDR3 protein: CASSPKREGRIDREIPEAFF. The CDR3 DNA reads as TGCGCCAGCAGCCCGAAGCGGGAGGGTCGAATAGACAGGGAGATCCCTGAAGCTTTCTTT.

V gene TRBV7-3 combines with J gene TRBJ2-2; a weak D match, TRBD1 (5 bases). CDR1 is SGHTA, CDR2 FQGTGA, per germline. Trimming shortened V by 2 bases and J by 1 base, and 14 bases separated the two germline ends. The CDR3 runs to 17 residues. CDR3 bases: TGTGCCAGCAGCTTAGAGGTGGGGCGGAAGAACACCGGGGAGCTGTTTTTT. Protein sequence: CASSLEVGRKNTGELFF.

This chain uses TRBV9 with TRBJ1-2; D remains unclear. Per the germline V gene, CDR1 is SGDLS and CDR2 is YYNGEE. There are 12 residues in the CDR3. The V end lost 0 bases, the J end lost 7 bases, and 7 bases lay between the germline ends. In nucleotides, the CDR3 is TGTGCCAGCAGCGTAGACTCAAGTGGCTACACCTTC. Its protein is CASSVDSSGYTF. The full variable domain, its missing parts supplied by reference TRBV9 and TRBJ1-2, is DSGVTQTPKHLITATGQRVTLRCSPRSGDLSVYWYQQSLDQGLQFLIQYYNGEERAKGNILERFSAQQFPDLHSELNLSSLELGDSALYFCASSVDSSGYTFGSGTRLTVV.

The genes are TRBV29-1 and TRBJ2-5; D might be TRBD2 (6 bases). CDR1 and CDR2 from the germline V gene are SQVTM and ANQGSEA. This CDR3 has 17 residues. V gave up 6 bases and J gave up 3 bases, with 26 bases separating them. CDR3 residues: CSVPGGGPEICKETQYF. The CDR3 DNA is TGCAGCGTCCCCGGGGGTGGACCAGAGATATGTAAAGAGACCCAGTACTTC.

The rearrangement links TRBV2 to TRBJ2-3; D perhaps matches TRBD1 (6 bases). Trimming left V 5 bases short and J 10 bases short, with 10 bases between. Per the germline V gene, CDR1 is SNHLY and CDR2 is FYNNEI. The CDR3 extends over 11 amino acids. Here the CDR3 DNA reads TGTGCCAGCAGTAGACAGGTCCCGCAGTATTTT. Its protein product is CASSRQVPQYF. Looking up the rest from reference TRBV2 and TRBJ2-3 gives the full variable domain: EPEVTQTPSHQVTQMGQEVILRCVPISNHLYFYWYRQILGQKVEFLVSFYNNEISEKSEIFDDQFSVERPDGSNFTLKIRSTKLEDSAMYFCASSRQVPQYFGPGTRLTVL.

The genes are TRBV19 and TRBJ2-2; 9 bases are shared with TRBD1. CDR3 length: 21 amino acids. J was trimmed by 1 base and V by 3 bases; bases with no gene match: 18. Per the germline V gene, CDR1 is LNHDA and CDR2 is SQIVND (reference sequence). As DNA, the CDR3 is TGTGCCAGTAGTATCCCTCTTCATCAGGACAGGGGTAGGTGGAACACCGGGGAGCTGTTTTTT. Protein sequence: CASSIPLHQDRGRWNTGELFF.

The chain has TRBV20-1 and TRBJ2-1; D gene uncertain. Per the germline V gene, CDR1 is DFQATT and CDR2 is SNEGSKA (reference sequence). The CDR3 consists of 11 residues. Trimming removed 4 bases from V and 7 bases from J, with 8 bases in between. CDR3 in amino acids: CSATGWNEQFF. The CDR3 coding sequence is TGCAGTGCTACCGGGTGGAATGAGCAGTTCTTC.

This chain joins TRBV7-2 and TRBJ2-7; 8 positions match TRBD2. CDR3 length: 14 residues. In germline, CDR1 is SGHTA, CDR2 FQGNSA. V shed 2 bases and J 5 bases; nucleotides not matched to a gene: 5. The CDR3, as DNA: TGTGCCAGCAGCTTATACGGGGGGGACCACGAGCAGTACTTC. Its translation is CASSLYGGDHEQYF.

The rearrangement uses TRBV4-1 and TRBJ2-3; TRBD1 might be the D (6 bases). Germline loops: CDR1 MGHRA, CDR2 YSYEKL. The CDR3 loop spans 13 amino acids. Between the trimmed V and J ends, which lost 8 bases and 0 bases, there was a span of 9 bases. CDR3 region: CASDRMSTDTQYF. Written as DNA, the CDR3 is TGCGCCAGCGACAGGATGAGCACAGATACGCAGTATTTT.

The chain employs TRBV19 and TRBJ1-1, with D possibly being TRBD1 (5 bases). Germline CDR1 and CDR2: LNHDA and SQIVND (reference sequence). The CDR3 extends over 15 amino acids. Trimming cost V 0 bases and J 3 bases, with 11 bases left between them. The CDR3, as DNA: TGTGCCAGTAGTATAGATGCCGGGGGGTACACTGAAGCTTTCTTT. This codes for CASSIDAGGYTEAFF.

V usage is TRBV4-2 and J usage is TRBJ1-1, with D unresolved. V was shortened by 0 bases and J by 1 base, with 12 bases between the two germline ends. Germline CDR1 reads LGHNA; CDR2 reads YNFKEQ. The CDR3 is 16 amino acids. CDR3 protein: CASSQEIRGRNTEAFF. The CDR3 coding sequence is TGTGCCAGCAGCCAAGAAATTAGAGGGAGGAACACTGAAGCTTTCTTT.

This chain connects TRBV5-4 to TRBJ2-1; perhaps TRBD2 as D (6 bases). The CDR3 contains 14 residues. Deletions cut 4 bases from V and 6 bases from J, with 14 bases between. Germline V gene lookup returns CDR1 SGHNT and CDR2 YYREEE (reference sequence). The CDR3 loop is CASSPGGTFNEQFF. The CDR3 bases are TGTGCCAGCAGCCCTGGGGGGACTTTCAATGAGCAGTTCTTC.